This T cell receptor beta chain was captured by sequencing in a study of beta chain features in type 1 diabetes. V lost 4 bases, J lost 2 bases, and 3 bases stayed unmatched. The CDR3 sequence is 14 residues long. The V gene's germline CDR1 is SGHRS and CDR2 YFSETQ. Remarks on this clone: This specimen includes other DNA sequences encoding the same CDR3.

Expressed TCRB transcripts were sequenced after all isolated RNA was converted to cDNA. The data were produced by immunoSEQ multiplex PCR, yet TCRdb's version contains in-frame clones alone and is incomplete. This sample has about 620,000 clones, with 15% to 19% found just once. The V gene is TRBV5-1, the J gene TRBJ1-5; 7 bases fit TRBD1. The sample consisted of naive CD4+ T cells from blood. This TCR derives from a man younger than 35 in good health. The CDR3 here is CASSTGTGNQPQHF. DNA for the CDR3: TGCGCCAGCAGCACCGGGACAGGCAATCAGCCCCAGCATTTT.